This T cell receptor beta chain derives from a study of lymphopenia after photon versus proton radiotherapy. CDR3 length: 15 amino acids. V gave up 4 bases and J gave up 6 bases, with 16 bases separating them. Looked up from germline, CDR1 is SNHLY and CDR2 is FYNNEI. Notes on the study in general: Photon-treated patients lost naive T cells and TCR diversity; proton-treated stayed stable.

Data came from immunoSEQ multiplex PCR; TCRdb stores just in-frame clones and leaves some out. The data show more than 25,000 clones, about nine tenths seen once. Comment on this clone: Antigen unknown.

This rearrangement joins TRBV2 to TRBJ2-1; D call uncertain. This TCR was sampled from a man over 45 with gastric cancer. This specimen was peripheral blood, taken from a patient treated with photon-based radiotherapy. The CDR3 here is CASSGLHLFFNEQFF. CDR3 sequence (DNA): TGTGCCAGCAGTGGGCTCCACCTCTTCTTCAATGAGCAGTTCTTC.